The rows below give T cell receptor beta chains drawn from one sample of a study of T cells expressing NK-cell markers. TCRdb re-called the 5' RACE reads, yielding one record per CDR3 amino acid sequence without DNA. The sample holds over 150,000 distinct CDR3 sequences. Sequenced material: blood T cells: a sorted CD56 or NKG2C T cell subset, CD4+ or CD8+ T cells, or bulk PBMC T cells (not recorded which). The receptor set was obtained from a woman between 45 and 60 years old in good health. CDR3s include the opening cysteine and the closing phenylalanine or tryptophan. The order of the fields is J gene, V gene, CDR3 protein.

>TRBJ2-3|TRBV12-3/TRBV12-4
CASSFTGDGGDTQYF
>TRBJ2-5|TRBV19
CASRSSSGDPWTQYF
>TRBJ2-7|TRBV6-5
CASSYAAETYEQYF
>TRBJ2-5|TRBV27
CASSFTDRVGETQYF
>TRBJ2-1|TRBV2
CASPLAGATESYNEQFF
>TRBJ2-1|TRBV5-6
CASSEEATNLNNEQFF
>TRBJ1-1|TRBV27
CATSPGRGGTEAFF
>TRBJ2-5|TRBV3-1
CASSQEMGRYEETQYF
>TRBJ1-1|TRBV29-1
CSVEWPRVNTEAFF
>TRBJ2-1|TRBV27
CASSPILAGAINEQFF
>TRBJ2-4|TRBV7-9
CASSLGLRAKNIQYF
>TRBJ1-4|TRBV12-5
CASGFQGSIAEKLFF
>TRBJ1-1|TRBV11-2
CASSSYGRGPSNTEAFF
>TRBJ2-1|TRBV5-4
CASSSLGTYLNNEQFF
>TRBJ1-1|TRBV27
CASSLWSAGEAFF
>TRBJ2-1|TRBV9
CASSFTSGRMNEQFF
>TRBJ2-2|TRBV20-1
CSARPLRQLTGELFF
>TRBJ1-2|TRBV4-2
CASSQGTALYGYTF
>TRBJ1-2|TRBV11-2
CASSRRADPNYGYTF
>TRBJ2-1|TRBV6-2/TRBV6-3
CASSPRLAGGREQFF